The 5 T cell receptor beta chains below all came from one sample that was sequenced in a study of OX40 agonist ivuxolimab in advanced cancers. Sequencing was performed with immunoSEQ multiplex PCR; in TCRdb, only in-frame clones are kept and a portion is missing. The data contain 95,000 to 120,000 clones, around 93% of them singletons. This specimen was CD4+ or CD8+ T cells sorted from blood, taken in a trial of the OX40 agonist ivuxolimab. These receptors all come from an adult with an advanced solid tumor such as melanoma, head and neck, liver or kidney cancer.

The chain uses TRBV19 and TRBJ2-3; maybe TRBD2 (5 bases). This CDR3 has 17 amino acids. V was trimmed by 0 bases and J by 5 bases, leaving 18 bases between them. The germline gives CDR1 LNHDA, CDR2 SQIVND (reference sequence). CDR3 DNA sequence: TGTGCCAGTAGTATAGATCATCGGGCTAGCATCCGAGATACGCAGTATTTT. Its translation: CASSIDHRASIRDTQYF.

DNA for the CDR3: TGTGCCAGCAGCCTCGGACTAGCGGCCACCGGGGAGCTGTTTTTT. This translates into CASSLGLAATGELFF. This rearrangement joins TRBV7-9 to TRBJ2-2, with 10 nucleotides matching TRBD2. V lost 5 bases and J lost 4; bases outside the gene matches: 4. This CDR3 comprises 15 residues. In germline, CDR1 is SEHNR, CDR2 FQNEAQ (reference sequence).

The rearrangement uses TRBV18 and TRBJ2-1, with TRBD2 matching 11 bases. The CDR3 contains 13 residues. V dropped 10 bases and J dropped 6; count of bases not matched to a gene: 5. Germline loops: CDR1 KGHSH, CDR2 LQKENI. DNA of the CDR3: TGTGCCACGCGGCTAGCGGGAGGCAATGAGCAGTTCTTC. Protein: CATRLAGGNEQFF.

The chain carries TRBV6-5 and TRBJ1-2, with D perhaps TRBD1 (6 bases). This CDR3 comprises 14 residues. Germline CDR1 reads MNHEY; CDR2 reads SVGAGI. V shed 4 bases and J shed 4 bases, with 13 bases lying between them. This CDR3 is CASSSRGLGYGYTF. The CDR3 DNA reads TGTGCCAGCAGTTCGCGGGGGCTGGGCTATGGCTACACCTTC.

The gene calls are TRBV5-4 and TRBJ2-7; D not certain. Deletions cut 0 bases from V and 2 bases from J, with 9 bases between. CDR1 and CDR2 from the germline V gene are SGHNT and YYREEE (reference sequence). The CDR3 runs 14 residues. The CDR3 here is CASSLGAKAYEQYF. DNA for the CDR3: TGTGCCAGCAGCTTGGGAGCGAAAGCCTACGAGCAGTACTTC.